This TCR beta chain is drawn from a study of cytomegalovirus exposure and HLA in healthy donors. The donors comprised healthy bone marrow donors. General study findings and limits: Solely CMV serostatus was available to characterize immune exposure.

This clone was observed a single time. Antigen: not known. Germline loops: CDR1 MDHEN, CDR2 SYDVKM. With 6 bases clipped from V and 6 bases from J, the junction kept 10 bases outside the gene matches. This CDR3 has 15 amino acids. The PCR contained 60 Vbeta and 13 Jbeta primers. The table came from immunoSEQ multiplex PCR; TCRdb's copy has only in-frame clones and leaves some out. Found here are 90,000 or so clones, 82% of them singletons; the top ten hold around 3.2%. This TCR was recovered from a man younger than 45 in good health and CMV-seropositive. This chain joins TRBV28 and TRBJ2-7; 11 bases match TRBD1. The specimen sequenced was PBMCs. CDR3 amino acids: CASSSDWTGGAEQYF. The CDR3 coding sequence is TGTGCCAGCAGCTCCGATTGGACAGGGGGCGCCGAGCAGTACTTC.